The 10 T cell receptor beta chains below were found in one sample sequenced in a study of cytomegalovirus exposure and HLA in healthy donors. Primers included in the PCR were 60 Vbeta and 13 Jbeta primers. Generated by immunoSEQ multiplex PCR, the TCRdb table keeps only in-frame clones and is missing some. The sample comprises fewer than 85,000 clones, 60% to 75% of which are singletons, and around 10% rests with the top ten. The sequenced sample consisted of PBMCs. These receptors were taken from a woman aged 35 to 49 in good health and CMV-seropositive.

This clone was seen at least ten times. The chain is built from TRBV5-1 and TRBJ1-5; 8 positions match TRBD1. J was trimmed by 6 bases and V by 0 bases; bases with no gene match: 5. Germline CDR1 and CDR2: SGHRS and YFSETQ. CDR3 length: 15 residues. The CDR3 loop is CASSLAGGEGQPQHF. CDR3 DNA: TGCGCCAGCAGCTTGGCAGGGGGCGAGGGTCAGCCCCAGCATTTT. Filled out from reference TRBV5-1 and TRBJ1-5, the complete variable domain reads KAGVTQTPRYLIKTRGQQVTLSCSPISGHRSVSWYQQTPGQGLQFLFEYFSETQRNKGNFPGRFSGRQFSNSRSEMNVSTLELGDSALYLCASSLAGGEGQPQHFGDGTRLSIL.

The chain combines TRBV19 with TRBJ2-1; 11 bases map to TRBD2. The germline CDR1 and CDR2 sequences are LNHDA and SQIVND (reference sequence). The CDR3 has 16 residues. Losses at the gene ends were 4 bases for V and 4 bases for J; bases not matched to a gene: 6. This chain's CDR3 is CASSNERLAGYNEQFF. CDR3 sequence (DNA): TGTGCCAGTAGTAACGAGAGACTAGCGGGGTACAATGAGCAGTTCTTC.

The V gene is TRBV19, the J gene TRBJ1-5, with TRBD1 as a possible D gene (6 bases). V was cut by 9 bases and J by 2 bases, with 17 bases left in between. CDR1 and CDR2 (germline): LNHDA, SQIVND (reference sequence). The CDR3 runs 15 residues. In nucleotides, the CDR3 is TGTGCCAGCATGAATCGGGACATTCGCAATCAGCCCCAGCATTTT. It translates to CASMNRDIRNQPQHF.

The J gene is TRBJ2-7, the V gene TRBV28; D gene unclear. The CDR3 covers 11 residues. V lost 4 bases, J lost 3 bases, and 4 bases lay in between. The germline CDR1 and CDR2 sequences are MDHEN and SYDVKM. In nucleotides, the CDR3 is TGTGCCAGCAGTTCCAACTACGAGCAGTACTTC. Its translation is CASSSNYEQYF.

The genes are TRBV6-1 and TRBJ2-1, with D tentatively TRBD2 (6 bases). V dropped 6 bases and J dropped 3 bases, with 6 bases sitting between them. CDR1 is MNHNS, CDR2 SASEGT, per germline. CDR3 length: 12 amino acids. CDR3: CASRDYYNEQFF. In nucleotides, the CDR3 is TGTGCCAGCAGGGACTACTACAATGAGCAGTTCTTC.

The chain combines TRBV5-6 with TRBJ2-5; 7 bases line up with TRBD1. V shed 4 bases and J 2 bases; nucleotides not matched to a gene: 5. Germline V lookup: CDR1 SGHDT, CDR2 YYEEEE. The CDR3 contains 14 residues. CDR3 in amino acids: CASSQQGQQETQYF. CDR3 nucleotides: TGTGCCAGCAGCCAACAGGGGCAGCAAGAGACCCAGTACTTC.

The rearrangement links TRBV2 to TRBJ2-3, with D perhaps matching TRBD1 (5 bases). CDR1 SNHLY and CDR2 FYNNEI come from the germline V gene. This CDR3 contains 15 residues. Between the trimmed V and J ends, which lost 6 bases and 0 bases, there was a span of 13 bases. The CDR3, as DNA: TGTGCCAGCAGAGAAACAGGTGGAAGCACAGATACGCAGTATTTT. Amino acid sequence: CASRETGGSTDTQYF.

This clone was found a few times. The J gene is TRBJ1-2, the V gene TRBV27; D not resolved. V lost 1 base and J 6 bases, leaving 12 bases between the germline ends. This CDR3 region has 14 residues. CDR1 is MNHEY, CDR2 SMNVEV, per germline (reference sequence). The CDR3 region is CASSLWAGDHGYTF. As DNA, the CDR3 is TGTGCCAGCAGTTTATGGGCAGGTGATCATGGCTACACCTTC.

The chain employs TRBV27 and TRBJ2-1; 7 bases fit TRBD1. CDR3 length equals 13 residues. CDR1 and CDR2 from the germline V gene are MNHEY and SMNVEV (reference sequence). J gave up 8 bases and V 0 bases, and 1 base lay outside the gene matches. The CDR3 reads CASSLSGGHEQFF. Written as DNA, the CDR3 is TGTGCCAGCAGTTTATCAGGGGGCCATGAGCAGTTCTTC.

The table lists this clone with a few counts. The chain employs TRBV10-3 and TRBJ1-1; 7 bases are shared with TRBD1. Germline V CDR1 and CDR2: ENHRY, SYGVKD. J gave up 1 base and V 0 bases, and 2 bases lay outside the gene matches. The CDR3 consists of 15 residues. The CDR3 sequence: CAISESRTGNTEAFF. As DNA, the CDR3 is TGTGCCATCAGTGAGTCACGGACAGGGAACACTGAAGCTTTCTTT.